A single sample is the source of the 21 T cell receptor beta chains below, sequenced in a study of cytomegalovirus exposure and HLA in healthy donors (dated by TCRdb to about 2017). Libraries came from the immunoSEQ multiplex PCR assay. For the multiplex PCR, a mixture combining 60 forward primers for TCR Vbeta segments and 13 reverse primers for TCR Jbeta segments was used. Entries here come from immuneACCESS through TCRdb and include only in-frame sequences with V and J called. Some clones fail to appear in such tables; in the studies checked, an unresolved V gene covers under half of the shortfall, and the cause of the remainder is unknown. In this sample the table shows fewer than 150,000 clones, about 66% of which occur a single time. The ten largest clones capture approximately 1.7% of the sample. Specimen: PBMCs. Receptors originate from a human donor in good health.

J is TRBJ2-1 and V is TRBV5-1; 10 nucleotides agree with TRBD1. The J segment lost 9 bases and the V segment lost 0 bases, leaving 9 bases of the junction unmatched. Germline V gene sequence: CDR1 SGHRS, CDR2 YFSETQ. The CDR3 length is 16 residues. The CDR3 protein is CASSLVGTGDGGEQFF. In DNA, the CDR3 is TGCGCCAGCAGCTTGGTAGGGACAGGGGACGGGGGTGAGCAGTTCTTC.

This chain uses TRBV7-6 with TRBJ1-1, with 8 bases fitting TRBD1. This CDR3 has 16 amino acids. After removal of 5 bases from V and 2 bases from J, the junction contained 10 bases not matched to a gene. Per the germline V gene, CDR1 is SGHVS and CDR2 is FNYEAQ. CDR3 in DNA: TGTGCCAGCAGCCGGGAGCCTGGGACAGGAAACACTGAAGCTTTCTTT. Translated, it gives CASSREPGTGNTEAFF.

In its sample, this clone was seen a few times. This chain uses TRBV18 with TRBJ2-1; 8 bases map to TRBD1. This CDR3 spans 15 amino acids. Germline V gives CDR1 KGHSH, CDR2 LQKENI. V dropped 5 bases and J dropped 2; count of bases not matched to a gene: 5. The CDR3 loop is CASSGAGGAYNEQFF. The CDR3 bases are TGTGCCAGCTCAGGTGCAGGGGGCGCCTACAATGAGCAGTTCTTC. Combining the CDR3 with reference TRBV18 and TRBJ2-1 gives the whole variable domain NAGVMQNPRHLVRRRGQEARLRCSPMKGHSHVYWYRQLPEEGLKFMVYLQKENIIDESGMPKERFSAEFPKEGPSILRIQQVVRGDSAAYFCASSGAGGAYNEQFFGPGTRLTVL.

In this sample, this clone turned up a few times. The chain joins TRBV7-2 to TRBJ1-2, with a possible D match to TRBD1 (6 bases). Looked up from germline, CDR1 is SGHTA and CDR2 is FQGNSA. Between the trimmed V and J ends, which lost 1 base and 8 bases, there was a span of 11 bases. This CDR3 comprises 13 residues. Here the CDR3 reads CASSLDRERGYTF. DNA for the CDR3: TGTGCCAGCAGCTTAGACAGGGAGCGCGGCTACACCTTC.

The count of this clone is one. This chain uses TRBV5-1 with TRBJ1-4; 9 positions match TRBD1. Germline-derived CDR1 and CDR2 are SGHRS and YFSETQ. V lost 4 bases and J lost 5; bases outside the gene matches: 3. The CDR3 consists of 14 residues. CDR3 sequence: CASSTDRGNEKLFF. The CDR3 DNA sequence: TGCGCCAGCAGCACCGACAGGGGGAATGAAAAACTGTTTTTT.

The chain employs TRBV7-9 and TRBJ1-5, with 9 bases that match TRBD1. Trimming at V came to 1 base and at J to 0 bases, leaving 4 bases not matched to a gene. The germline CDR1 and CDR2 sequences are SEHNR and FQNEAQ (reference sequence). This CDR3 spans 17 amino acids. CDR3 nucleotide sequence: TGTGCCAGCAGCTTAGGACAGGGGGAGGATAGCAATCAGCCCCAGCATTTT. It yields the protein CASSLGQGEDSNQPQHF. Full variable domain (missing parts from reference TRBV7-9 and TRBJ1-5): DTGVSQNPRHKITKRGQNVTFRCDPISEHNRLYWYRQTLGQGPEFLTYFQNEAQLEKSRLLSDRFSAERPKGSFSTLEIQRTEQGDSAMYLCASSLGQGEDSNQPQHFGDGTRLSIL.

The chain links TRBV4-1 to TRBJ2-3; D is perhaps TRBD2 (6 bases). Germline V lookup: CDR1 MGHRA, CDR2 YSYEKL. The ends were cut back, 1 base at V and 4 bases at J, with 15 bases in the middle. This CDR3 has 16 amino acids. CDR3 protein: CASSQGGTGESDTQYF. The CDR3 region has the DNA TGCGCCAGCAGCCAAGGTGGGACGGGAGAGTCAGATACGCAGTATTTT.

This sequence joins TRBV7-8 and TRBJ2-1; tentative D call: TRBD2 (6 bases). This CDR3 contains 12 residues. V lost 5 bases and J lost 9, with 11 bases in between. Germline V lookup: CDR1 SGHVS, CDR2 FQNEAQ. CDR3 sequence (DNA): TGTGCCAGCAGCGTTAACGGGGGTGAGCAGTTCTTC. Translation gives CASSVNGGEQFF.

CDR3 region: CASSETGGGTEAFF. The CDR3 DNA sequence: TGTGCCAGCAGCGAAACAGGGGGAGGGACTGAAGCTTTCTTT. J is TRBJ1-1 and V is TRBV11-3, with 8 bases lining up with TRBD1. V lost 5 bases and J lost 5; bases outside the gene matches: 7. The CDR3 consists of 14 residues. Germline V lookup: CDR1 SGHNT, CDR2 YENEEA.

This clone has only a few counts. The rearrangement links TRBV28 to TRBJ2-2; TRBD2 matches 10 bases. The CDR3 is made up of 14 amino acids. Trimming removed 6 bases from V and 6 bases from J; junction bases left unmatched: 4. Per the germline V gene, CDR1 is MDHEN and CDR2 is SYDVKM. The CDR3 here is CASSLAGVSGELFF. The CDR3 bases are TGTGCCAGCAGCCTAGCGGGAGTGTCCGGGGAGCTGTTTTTT. Variable domain in full (rest from reference TRBV28 and TRBJ2-2): DVKVTQSSRYLVKRTGEKVFLECVQDMDHENMFWYRQDPGLGLRLIYFSYDVKMKEKGDIPEGYSVSREKKERFSLILESASTNQTSMYLCASSLAGVSGELFFGEGSRLTVL.

The chain couples TRBV6-1 to TRBJ2-7; D might be TRBD2 (6 bases). The CDR3 consists of 13 residues. CDR1 and CDR2 from the germline V gene are MNHNS and SASEGT. Trimming left V 9 bases short and J 3 bases short, with 15 bases between. CDR3 amino acids: CASGTGVDYEQYF. The CDR3 bases are TGTGCCAGTGGTACGGGGGTGGACTACGAGCAGTACTTC.

Comment on this clone: The sample carries other DNA sequences with the same CDR3. This sequence joins TRBV5-4 and TRBJ1-2, with D unclear. Germline CDR1 and CDR2: SGHNT and YYREEE (reference sequence). The CDR3 has 12 amino acids. V lost 2 bases and J lost 8, with 10 bases in between. Here the CDR3 DNA reads TGTGCCAGCAGCTTTACCGAGGGAGGCTACACCTTC. This codes for CASSFTEGGYTF.

The V and J genes are TRBV7-3 and TRBJ2-3; D unresolved. Germline CDR1 SGHTA, CDR2 FQGTGA. CDR3 length: 14 amino acids. V was shortened by 4 bases and J by 4 bases, with 12 bases between the two germline ends. This CDR3 reads CASSSKKAPDTQYF. CDR3 DNA: TGTGCCAGCAGCTCAAAAAAAGCCCCAGATACGCAGTATTTT.

The CDR3 region has the DNA TGTGCCAGCAGCTCGGACAGGGAGGGCACCGGGGAGCTGTTTTTT. Translating gives CASSSDREGTGELFF. V gene TRBV7-9 combines with J gene TRBJ2-2; D might be TRBD1 (8 bases). The CDR3 extends over 15 amino acids. The V end lost 4 bases, the J end lost 4 bases, and 13 bases lay between the germline ends. Germline V lookup: CDR1 SEHNR, CDR2 FQNEAQ (reference sequence). The full variable domain, its missing parts supplied by reference TRBV7-9 and TRBJ2-2, is DTGVSQNPRHKITKRGQNVTFRCDPISEHNRLYWYRQTLGQGPEFLTYFQNEAQLEKSRLLSDRFSAERPKGSFSTLEIQRTEQGDSAMYLCASSSDREGTGELFFGEGSRLTVL.

V usage is TRBV28 and J usage is TRBJ2-7; no definite D call. Trimming pared 3 bases from V and 0 bases from J, leaving 9 bases between. The length of the CDR3 is 14 residues. CDR1 and CDR2 from the germline V gene are MDHEN and SYDVKM. As DNA, the CDR3 is TGTGCCAGCAGTTTCGCCGGGTACTCCTACGAGCAGTACTTC. This translates into CASSFAGYSYEQYF.

The chain combines TRBV19 with TRBJ2-1; a possible D gene is TRBD1 (5 bases). V was trimmed by 5 bases and J by 0 bases, leaving 8 bases between them. Germline lookup yields CDR1 LNHDA and CDR2 SQIVND (reference sequence). The CDR3 has 14 residues. Here the CDR3 DNA reads TGTGCCAGTAGTCAGGGATCCTCCTACAATGAGCAGTTCTTC. This encodes CASSQGSSYNEQFF.

This sequence joins TRBV11-2 and TRBJ2-2; D is possibly TRBD1 (5 bases). From germline, CDR1 is SGHAT and CDR2 FQNNGV. The CDR3 is 16 amino acids. Trimming took off 1 base at V and 3 bases at J, with 12 bases between the two ends. The chain's CDR3 is CASSLVGQGYTGELFF. DNA of the CDR3: TGTGCCAGCAGCTTAGTTGGGCAGGGCTACACCGGGGAGCTGTTTTTT.

This clone was detected once. One end of the junction does not line up with germline, which may come from a read error. The rearrangement links TRBV2 to TRBJ2-7; possible D gene TRBD1, 6 bases. The CDR3 is 12 residues long. In germline, CDR1 is SNHLY, CDR2 FYNNEI. In DNA form, the CDR3 reads TGTGCCAGCAGTGAAGAGGGACATAGGCCGCACTTC. Translating gives CASSEEGHRPHF.

This clone was recorded a few times. The CDR3 DNA is TGTGCCAGCAGCTGGGGACAGGGGAATAGAAACTACGAGCAGTACTTC. Protein sequence: CASSWGQGNRNYEQYF. J is TRBJ2-7 and V is TRBV7-9, with TRBD1 matching over 10 bases. The V and J ends lost 4 bases and 3 bases, in that order; junction bases with no gene match: 9. This CDR3 spans 16 amino acids. The germline V gene encodes CDR1 SEHNR and CDR2 FQNEAQ (reference sequence).

The chain uses TRBV18 and TRBJ2-1, with D possibly TRBD2 on 5 matching bases. The CDR3 has 15 amino acids. Trimming pared 3 bases from V and 5 bases from J, leaving 14 bases between. Germline lookup yields CDR1 KGHSH and CDR2 LQKENI. For the CDR3, the DNA is TGTGCCAGCTCACCCCCCTCGAGGGCGGACAATGAGCAGTTCTTC. It encodes CASSPPSRADNEQFF.

The V and J genes are TRBV9 and TRBJ1-1; 9 bases align to TRBD1. The CDR3 extends over 15 amino acids. The junction had 10 bases not matched to a gene; V was cut back by 0 bases and J by 10 bases. Germline V gene data show CDR1 as SGDLS and CDR2 as YYNGEE. CDR3 nucleotide sequence: TGTGCCAGCAGCGTAGAGGACAGGGGTGGATTGGGAGCTTTCTTT. Translated: CASSVEDRGGLGAFF.